Listed here are 2 T cell receptor beta chains from one sample, sequenced in a study of OX40 agonist ivuxolimab in advanced cancers. Only in-frame clones appear in the TCRdb table, and some are missing; sequencing was by immunoSEQ multiplex PCR. The sample records 75,000 to 100,000 clones, more than 90% being singletons. Source: CD4+ or CD8+ T cells sorted from blood, taken in a trial of the OX40 agonist ivuxolimab. The receptors derive from an adult with an advanced solid tumor such as melanoma, head and neck, liver or kidney cancer.

V is TRBV6-5 and J is TRBJ1-1; D gene ambiguous. CDR1 is MNHEY and CDR2 is SVGAGI in the germline V gene. V was cut by 5 bases and J by 0 bases, with 7 bases left in between. There are 13 residues in the CDR3. The CDR3 sequence is CASSRPLNTEAFF. The DNA of the CDR3 is TGTGCCAGCAGTCGGCCCTTGAACACTGAAGCTTTCTTT.

V gene TRBV14 combines with J gene TRBJ2-1; the D is unclear. In germline, CDR1 is SGHDN, CDR2 FVKESK. This CDR3 is 15 amino acids long. V was pared by 0 bases and J by 3 bases, with 9 bases between. For the CDR3, the DNA is TGTGCCAGCAGCCAAGATTTGCTGCACTACAATGAGCAGTTCTTC. This codes for CASSQDLLHYNEQFF. Supplemented by reference TRBV14 and TRBJ2-1, the full variable domain reads EAGVTQFPSHSVIEKGQTVTLRCDPISGHDNLYWYRRVMGKEIKFLLHFVKESKQDESGMPNNRFLAERTGGTYSTLKVQPAELEDSGVYFCASSQDLLHYNEQFFGPGTRLTVL.